Below, one T cell receptor (beta chain) is given with its context. The data were obtained in a study of follicular helper T cells after annual influenza vaccination. Indicated time point: 2013-2014 season, 7 days after vaccination. Sequenced by immunoSEQ multiplex PCR; TCRdb stores in-frame clones only, minus some. The data contain 9,000 or so clones, around 80% of them singletons. Germline V gene sequence: CDR1 SGHTA, CDR2 FQGNSA. Trimming pared 3 bases from V and 4 bases from J, leaving 6 bases between. The CDR3 runs 12 residues. This sample comprised CXCR5+ CD38- circulating T follicular helper cells from blood, obtained 7 days after influenza vaccination. As to subset: circulating Tfh, non-naive CD4+CXCR5+PD-1+ (ICOS+CD38+ or ICOS-CD38-). The chain joins TRBV7-2 to TRBJ2-5; D possibly corresponds to TRBD1 (5 bases). The receptor was derived from an adult who received the influenza vaccine. In DNA form, the CDR3 reads TGTGCCAGCAGCTTTGACAGAGAGACCCAGTACTTC. This gives the protein CASSFDRETQYF.